This T cell receptor beta chain originates from a study of blood T cell repertoires in COVID-19. Study-level background: COVID-19 samples, acute and convalescent, were from the United States, Italy and Spain. T cells, B-cell-depleted T cells, or PBMCs provided the cDNA or gDNA that served as material.

Per the original data handling: Using reference gene primer amplification, nucleated cell counts were estimated. Clones were read by immunoSEQ multiplex PCR, and TCRdb kept only the in-frame ones, dropping some. D and trimming were read from the DNA, whereas the V and J calls and clone size are those reported in that table. The table has roughly 130,000 clones, about 80% seen once; the top ten hold about a sixth. CDR3 size: 15 residues. The germline V gene has CDR1 LNHDA and CDR2 SQIVND (reference sequence). V lost 7 bases and J lost 5, with 15 bases in between. The origin of this receptor is a woman between 45 and 65 years old with acute or convalescent COVID-19. The J gene is TRBJ2-6, the V gene TRBV19; weak D call: TRBD2 (7 bases). Source material: peripheral blood. The CDR3 loop reads CASTLRGGRANVLTF. The CDR3 DNA reads as TGTGCCAGTACTCTAAGGGGGGGGCGGGCCAACGTCCTGACTTTC.